This entry describes one T cell receptor beta chain. Its antigen remains unidentified. The template used for profiling TCR beta VDJ and CDR3 was genomic DNA. One entry per CDR3 protein results from TCRdb running MiXCR on the reads. The sample gives about 190,000 distinct CDR3 sequences, approximately 50% of which show up once; 16% is in the top ten. This record belongs to a study of CD8+CD57+ T cells in acquired aplastic anemia. Study-level background: DNA recovered from sorted CD4+ and CD8+ cells had a mean of approximately 3.2 ug. Healthy donors yielded roughly 9.8 million CD4+ cell reads on average.

Study-level results: Patients had around 30 CD8+ CDR3 sequences in common with controls (the shared set).

The sequenced material came from sorted CD4+, CD8+, or CD8+CD57+ T cells (not recorded which) from PBMCs. This receptor was obtained from a human donor in good health, serving as a control.

The CDR3 nucleotides read TGTGCCAGCAGCTTAGGACGCGGGGGCGGTCCCCAGCATTTT. Translating it yields CASSLGRGGGPQHF. V is TRBV7-8 and J is TRBJ1-5, with D maybe TRBD1 (6 bases). Trimming cost V 1 base and J 10 bases, with 14 bases left between them. This CDR3 has 14 amino acids. Looked up from germline, CDR1 is SGHVS and CDR2 is FQNEAQ.